One and the same sample provided the 14 T cell receptor beta chains below, sequenced in a study of T cells in Graves' hyperthyroidism and ophthalmopathy. Amplified TCR beta CDR3 regions came from RNA transcripts. Initially, a first-round RT-PCR of the TCR CDR3 employed the HTBI primer set. TCRdb re-derived calls from the multiplex PCR reads in MiXCR, one entry per CDR3 protein. The table has about 500,000 distinct CDR3 sequences, approximately 15% seen once. Sequencing was done on a sample of blood. The source is a woman aged 18-29 years with Graves' hyperthyroidism.

The V gene is TRBV5-6, the J gene TRBJ2-7; TRBD2 matches at 8 bases. Trimming cost V 0 bases and J 2 bases; bases outside gene matches: 4. The CDR3 runs to 15 residues. Germline CDR1 is SGHDT and CDR2 is YYEEEE. The CDR3 coding sequence is TGTGCCAGCAGCTTGGCGGCGGGAGGCCCCTACGAGCAGTACGTC. Its translation is CASSLAAGGPYEQYV.

This chain links TRBV7-2 with TRBJ2-1; 10 bases are shared with TRBD1. This CDR3 has 15 amino acids. V lost 1 base, J lost 10 bases, and 7 bases stayed unmatched. The germline V gene has CDR1 SGHTA and CDR2 FQGNSA. The CDR3 DNA reads TGTGCCAGCAGCTTAGAGGGGACAGGGGTTAGAGAGCAGTTCTTC. Translating it yields CASSLEGTGVREQFF.

This clonotype was seen ten or more times. The chain recombines TRBV5-1 with TRBJ2-5, with 9 bases fitting TRBD2. The trim removed 7 bases at V and 5 bases at J, leaving 21 bases unmatched. Germline V lookup: CDR1 SGHRS, CDR2 YFSETQ. CDR3 size: 18 residues. The CDR3 spells CASASSREGRNVFETQYF. CDR3 bases: TGCGCCAGCGCCTCTTCGCGGGAGGGCCGTAATGTTTTTGAGACCCAGTACTTC.

This clonotype was counted at least ten times. This rearrangement joins TRBV10-3 to TRBJ1-1; 7 positions agree with TRBD1. The CDR3 is 14 residues long. Trimming took 4 bases from V and 2 from J; bases not matched to a gene: 4. CDR1 is ENHRY, CDR2 SYGVKD, per germline. The DNA of the CDR3 is TGTGCCATCAGTGTCGACAGGGAAAACACTGAAGCTTTCTTT. Translation: CAISVDRENTEAFF.

This clonotype was picked up a small number of times. The gene calls are TRBV15 and TRBJ1-5; the match to TRBD1 covers 8 bases. Per germline, CDR1 LNHNV and CDR2 YYDKDF (reference sequence). The CDR3 length is 13 residues. V dropped 5 bases and J dropped 7; count of bases not matched to a gene: 4. In nucleotides, the CDR3 is TGTGCCACCAGCCAACAGGGGGGCCAGCCCCAGCATTTT. Translated, it gives CATSQQGGQPQHF.

There are many counts of this clonotype. The chain employs TRBV13 and TRBJ1-2, with 7 bases fitting TRBD1. The trim removed 4 bases at V and 4 bases at J, leaving 3 bases unmatched. From germline, CDR1 is PRHDT and CDR2 FYEKMQ (reference sequence). This CDR3 is 13 amino acids long. The CDR3 spells CASSSGQSYGYTF. The CDR3 region has the DNA TGTGCCAGCAGCTCGGGACAGAGCTATGGCTACACCTTC.

The V and J genes are TRBV7-9 and TRBJ1-2; a weak D match, TRBD1 (6 bases). The CDR3 runs to 13 residues. Germline V gene sequence: CDR1 SEHNR, CDR2 FQNEAQ (reference sequence). Trimming removed 4 bases at V and 4 bases at J, with 10 bases between. The chain's CDR3 is CASSSTGTYGYTF. The CDR3 coding sequence is TGTGCCAGCAGCTCGACAGGCACCTATGGCTACACCTTC.

Only a few counts were recorded for this clonotype. The rearrangement uses TRBV10-3 and TRBJ2-7; perhaps TRBD2 as D (6 bases). This CDR3 region has 10 residues. V dropped 8 bases and J dropped 4 bases, with 6 bases sitting between them. The germline V gene encodes CDR1 ENHRY and CDR2 SYGVKD. CDR3 sequence reads: CAIGGYEQYF. The CDR3 bases are TGTGCCATCGGAGGGTACGAGCAGTACTTC.

This clonotype was recorded many times. The rearrangement joins TRBV19 to TRBJ2-5, with D perhaps being TRBD1 or TRBD2 (6 bases each). CDR1 and CDR2 from the germline V gene are LNHDA and SQIVND (reference sequence). The CDR3 is 13 amino acids. V lost 4 bases and J 5 bases, leaving 11 bases between the germline ends. CDR3 nucleotides: TGTGCCAGTAGTAAGGGGGGCGGCGAGACCCAGTACTTC. Translation: CASSKGGGETQYF.

This clonotype occurred many times. The genes are TRBV14 and TRBJ1-1, with TRBD1 matching over 7 bases. After removal of 3 bases from V and 4 bases from J, the junction contained 11 bases not matched to a gene. CDR3 length: 16 amino acids. Germline V CDR1 and CDR2: SGHDN, FVKESK. This chain's CDR3 is CASSQRTQGSRTEAFF. Written as DNA, the CDR3 is TGTGCCAGCAGCCAGCGAACACAGGGGTCCCGCACTGAAGCTTTCTTT.

This clonotype occurred a few times. This chain connects TRBV4-1 to TRBJ2-7; D may match TRBD1 or TRBD2 (5 bases each). Germline V gene lookup returns CDR1 MGHRA and CDR2 YSYEKL. The V gene lost 1 base and the J gene lost 5 bases, with 12 bases spanning the gap. The CDR3 totals 14 residues. The CDR3 region is CASSQGEGTDEQYV. The CDR3 nucleotides read TGCGCCAGCAGCCAAGGCGAGGGGACGGACGAGCAGTACGTC.

This clonotype was detected many times. This chain links TRBV5-5 with TRBJ1-2; D not resolved. V lost 0 bases and J lost 1, with 4 bases in between. Germline V gene lookup returns CDR1 SGHKS and CDR2 YYEKEE (reference sequence). The CDR3 is made up of 13 amino acids. In nucleotides, the CDR3 is TGTGCCAGCAGCTTGGCGGATAACTATGGCTACACCTTC. Residues: CASSLADNYGYTF. The full variable domain, completed using reference TRBV5-5 and TRBJ1-2, is DAGVTQSPTHLIKTRGQQVTLRCSPISGHKSVSWYQQVLGQGPQFIFQYYEKEERGRGNFPDRFSARQFPNYSSELNVNALLLGDSALYLCASSLADNYGYTFGSGTRLTVV.

The table lists this clonotype with a few counts. The rearrangement links TRBV20-1 to TRBJ2-7, with TRBD1 as a possible D gene (6 bases). Germline loops: CDR1 DFQATT, CDR2 SNEGSKA (reference sequence). The CDR3 contains 13 residues. V was pared by 5 bases and J by 2 bases, with 13 bases between. CDR3: CSALRDKPYEQYV. CDR3 DNA: TGCAGTGCTCTCCGGGACAAACCCTACGAGCAGTACGTC.

This clonotype was observed many times. This chain links TRBV30 with TRBJ1-3; tentatively, D is TRBD1 (6 bases). CDR1 and CDR2 (germline): GTSNPN, SVGIG (reference sequence). The CDR3 length is 13 residues. V lost 7 bases and J lost 0, with 10 bases in between. CDR3 in amino acids: CASRQVSGNTIYF. CDR3 DNA sequence: TGTGCCTCAAGACAGGTCTCTGGAAACACCATATATTTT.